This T cell receptor beta chain emerged from a study of Tregs in tolerant kidney transplant recipients. Broader study findings: Validation in larger populations is needed because few patients were studied.

The nonmyeloablative bone marrow transplants came from related graft donors, with transient mixed chimerism. Only in-frame clones appear in the TCRdb table, and some are missing; sequencing was by immunoSEQ multiplex PCR. The specimen's table records roughly 23,000 clones. A word on this clone: Its antigen is currently unknown. The read ends 3 residues early relative to the CDR3; the germline J gene fills the gap.

The CDR3 has 16 amino acids. Trimming took 5 bases from V and 9 from J, leaving 23 bases between them. CDR1 LNHNV and CDR2 YYDKDF come from the germline V gene (reference sequence). The sample was CD4+ T cells from blood (PBMCs), taken 6 months after the transplant. This TCR was sampled from a human patient who received a combined kidney and bone marrow transplant. Some T cells may trace back to the graft donor. This rearrangement joins TRBV15 to TRBJ1-5; the D gene is possibly TRBD1 (5 bases). Incomplete CDR3 DNA: TGTGCCACCAGCCGTCTCCGGGACTCCCTTAGACGGCCC. It specifies CATSRLRDSLRRP. The full CDR3 reads CATSRLRDSLRRPQHF.